What follows are 19 T cell receptor beta chains derived from one specimen sequenced in a study of shared T cell receptors in the human thymus. The method was immunoSEQ multiplex PCR; TCRdb's version includes in-frame clones alone and lacks a portion of them. The sample records 700,000 to 750,000 clones, approximately 85% being singletons. These records were also assigned to another study, of human thymus T cells.

The sample comprised thymocytes. Every receptor here comes from a girl younger than two with a congenital heart defect.

This clone was seen a handful of times. The chain employs TRBV19 and TRBJ2-2, with D possibly being TRBD2 (5 bases). Germline CDR1 and CDR2: LNHDA and SQIVND (reference sequence). V was cut by 10 bases and J by 4 bases, with 16 bases left in between. The CDR3 is 14 residues long. DNA of the CDR3: TGTGCCACCCGGCGCACCGCGGGCACCGGGGAGCTGTTTTTT. Translating gives CATRRTAGTGELFF. Full variable domain (rest looked up from reference TRBV19 and TRBJ2-2): DGGITQSPKYLFRKEGQNVTLSCEQNLNHDAMYWYRQDPGQGLRLIYYSQIVNDFQKGDIAEGYSVSREKKESFPLTVTSAQKNPTAFYLCATRRTAGTGELFFGEGSRLTVL.

This chain connects TRBV25-1 to TRBJ2-3; possibly TRBD2 for D (6 bases). The CDR3 is made up of 16 amino acids. Germline values: CDR1 MGHDK, CDR2 SYGVNS. Between the trimmed V and J ends, which lost 4 bases and 2 bases, there was a span of 16 bases. The CDR3 region is CASSVAPREHTDTQYF. DNA for the CDR3: TGTGCCAGCAGTGTAGCCCCCCGGGAGCACACAGATACGCAGTATTTT.

This chain connects TRBV6-4 to TRBJ1-2; unclear D gene. From germline, CDR1 is MRHNA and CDR2 SNTAGT. V dropped 0 bases and J dropped 8 bases, with 7 bases sitting between them. The CDR3 totals 12 residues. The CDR3 DNA is TGTGCCAGCAGTGACTCAGACGGGGGCTACACCTTC. Encoded protein: CASSDSDGGYTF.

V and J are TRBV19 and TRBJ1-1; TRBD1 is a possible D gene (5 bases). From germline, CDR1 is LNHDA and CDR2 SQIVND (reference sequence). There are 14 residues in the CDR3. Trimming cost V 3 bases and J 5 bases, with 13 bases left between them. CDR3 loop: CASSILQGGTEAFF. The CDR3 bases are TGTGCCAGTAGTATTCTTCAGGGAGGGACTGAAGCTTTCTTT.

This clone was detected only a few times. V usage is TRBV9 and J usage is TRBJ2-5; 7 bases match TRBD2. The trim removed 5 bases at V and 3 bases at J, leaving 4 bases unmatched. The CDR3 is 13 residues long. The V gene's germline CDR1 is SGDLS and CDR2 YYNGEE. The DNA of the CDR3 is TGTGCCAGCAGGGATCTAGCGGAAGAGACCCAGTACTTC. It is translated as CASRDLAEETQYF.

This chain links TRBV29-1 with TRBJ2-3; 11 bases match TRBD2. V was clipped by 3 bases and J by 13 bases; unmatched bases: 6. Germline V lookup: CDR1 SQVTM, CDR2 ANQGSEA. This CDR3 is 12 amino acids long. This CDR3 is CSVEGGTSGKYF. In nucleotides, the CDR3 is TGCAGCGTTGAGGGTGGGACTAGCGGAAAGTATTTT.

In this sample, this clone turned up once. The chain combines TRBV12-5 with TRBJ1-5; D remains unclear. Germline lookup yields CDR1 LGHNT and CDR2 FRNRAP. V lost 2 bases and J 3 bases, leaving 14 bases between the germline ends. The CDR3 loop spans 16 amino acids. The CDR3, as DNA: TGTGCTAGTGGTTTGTGGAACAGTCGCTACAATCAGCCCCAGCATTTT. Protein product: CASGLWNSRYNQPQHF.

The V and J genes are TRBV4-2 and TRBJ2-3; D not certain. With 1 base removed from V and 4 bases from J, the gap between germline ends came to 9 bases. Germline CDR1 reads LGHNA; CDR2 reads YNFKEQ. The length of the CDR3 is 14 residues. The CDR3 DNA follows: TGTGCCAGCAGCCAAGCACTATGGGCAGATACGCAGTATTTT. Amino acids: CASSQALWADTQYF.

The V gene is TRBV15, the J gene TRBJ2-7; D uncertain. Germline CDR1 and CDR2: LNHNV and YYDKDF (reference sequence). Deletions cut 2 bases from V and 2 bases from J, with 16 bases between. The CDR3 covers 16 residues. The CDR3 DNA reads as TGTGCCACCAGCAGAAGCATCCAGGCCAATACCTACGAGCAGTACTTC. The encoded protein is CATSRSIQANTYEQYF.

This chain links TRBV11-3 with TRBJ2-3; TRBD1 agrees at 8 bases. The ends lost 3 bases at V and 3 bases at J; junction bases unmatched: 14. Germline-derived CDR1 and CDR2 are SGHNT and YENEEA. This CDR3 contains 18 residues. CDR3 region: CASSFGGWHRGWTDTQYF. The CDR3 DNA sequence: TGTGCCAGCAGCTTTGGGGGTTGGCACAGGGGGTGGACAGATACGCAGTATTTT.

J is TRBJ1-1 and V is TRBV28, with TRBD1 matching 10 bases. This CDR3 spans 18 amino acids. Trimming at V came to 5 bases and at J to 0 bases, leaving 12 bases not matched to a gene. Germline values: CDR1 MDHEN, CDR2 SYDVKM. The CDR3 nucleotides are TGTGCCAGCAGTGCCTTGACAGGGGGCGCGGGGATGAACACTGAAGCTTTCTTT. This gives the protein CASSALTGGAGMNTEAFF.

The chain uses TRBV6-1 and TRBJ2-3; 9 bases are a match to TRBD2. Germline CDR1 is MNHNS and CDR2 is SASEGT. The CDR3 length is 17 residues. The trim removed 0 bases at V and 7 bases at J, leaving 11 bases unmatched. The CDR3 loop reads CASSEAPWSGGQNTQYF. DNA for the CDR3: TGTGCCAGCAGTGAAGCGCCGTGGAGCGGGGGGCAAAATACGCAGTATTTT.

This chain links TRBV9 with TRBJ2-1; maybe TRBD2 (5 bases). Trimming took off 0 bases at V and 9 bases at J, with 7 bases between the two ends. The CDR3 runs 12 residues. Germline CDR1 and CDR2: SGDLS and YYNGEE. The CDR3, as DNA: TGTGCCAGCAGCGTAGTTGAGGGTGAGCAGTTCTTC. Its protein is CASSVVEGEQFF.

On this clone itself: One end of the junction does not line up with germline, which may come from a read error. The chain has TRBV7-9 and TRBJ1-4; the D is unclear. This CDR3 region has 13 residues. The germline gives CDR1 SEHNR, CDR2 FQNEAQ (reference sequence). In DNA form, the CDR3 reads TGTGCCAGCAGCTCCACAACGAATGAAAAACTGTTTTTT. Amino acid sequence: CASSSTTNEKLFF.

This clone was detected only a few times. V usage is TRBV11-2 and J usage is TRBJ2-1; 11 bases fit TRBD2. The CDR3 has 17 residues. V lost 4 bases to trimming and J lost 0 bases; unmatched junction nucleotides: 5. Germline V gene sequence: CDR1 SGHAT, CDR2 FQNNGV. In DNA, the CDR3 is TGTGCCAGCAGCTACTGGACTAGCGGGTACTCCTACAATGAGCAGTTCTTC. It specifies CASSYWTSGYSYNEQFF.

The chain uses TRBV6-5 and TRBJ2-7, with 8 bases that match TRBD1. This CDR3 is 14 amino acids long. Germline V CDR1 and CDR2: MNHEY, SVGAGI. The ends lost 6 bases at V and 5 bases at J; junction bases unmatched: 9. CDR3 nucleotides: TGTGCCAGCAGCCGACAGGGGTTATTGGACGAGCAGTACTTC. It is translated as CASSRQGLLDEQYF.

The V and J genes are TRBV28 and TRBJ2-3, with D possibly TRBD1 on 5 matching bases. The CDR3 consists of 16 residues. Germline CDR1 reads MDHEN; CDR2 reads SYDVKM. V dropped 3 bases and J dropped 0 bases, with 13 bases sitting between them. Here the CDR3 reads CASSLKTEPSTDTQYF. The CDR3, as DNA: TGTGCCAGCAGTTTGAAGACAGAGCCTAGCACAGATACGCAGTATTTT.

The chain joins TRBV7-6 to TRBJ2-1, with TRBD1 matching over 8 bases. The CDR3 is 18 amino acids. V was pared by 5 bases and J by 8 bases, with 20 bases of the junction left unmatched. CDR1 and CDR2 from the germline V gene are SGHVS and FNYEAQ. The CDR3 DNA sequence: TGTGCCAGCAGCCCAACGGGTCCCGGGACAGGCCCCAGGGATGAGCAGTTCTTC. Residues: CASSPTGPGTGPRDEQFF.

The gene calls are TRBV30 and TRBJ1-4; 7 nucleotides line up with TRBD1. This CDR3 has 15 residues. Germline trimming cut 0 bases from V and 5 bases from J; bases unmatched to any gene: 6. Germline V gives CDR1 GTSNPN, CDR2 SVGIG (reference sequence). The CDR3 sequence is CAWSVPGTENEKLFF. Written as DNA, the CDR3 is TGTGCCTGGAGTGTGCCGGGGACAGAAAATGAAAAACTGTTTTTT.